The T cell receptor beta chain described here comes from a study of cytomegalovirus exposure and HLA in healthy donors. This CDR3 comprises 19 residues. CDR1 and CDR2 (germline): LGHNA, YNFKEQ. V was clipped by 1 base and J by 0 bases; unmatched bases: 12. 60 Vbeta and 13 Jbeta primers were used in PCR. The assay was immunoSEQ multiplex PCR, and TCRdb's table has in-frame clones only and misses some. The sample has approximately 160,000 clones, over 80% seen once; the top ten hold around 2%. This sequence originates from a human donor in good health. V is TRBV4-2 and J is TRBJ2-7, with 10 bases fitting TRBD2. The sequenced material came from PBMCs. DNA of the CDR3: TGTGCCAGCAGCCAAGGATTATTAGCGGGGGGCCTGAGCTCCTACGAGCAGTACTTC. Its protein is CASSQGLLAGGLSSYEQYF.